This TCR beta chain was found in a study of technical replicates of blood from a few donors (dated by TCRdb to about 2017). Worth noting for this clone: What antigen it recognizes has not been identified. Base qualities are not at hand, and no much larger clone is one base apart.

The germline V and J ends show losses of 4 bases and 6 bases respectively, and no gene match explains 16 bases of the junction. As encoded in the germline V gene, CDR1 is SGDLS while CDR2 is YYNGEE. The CDR3 goes from the cysteine to the phenylalanine over 16 residues. The kept DNA is CDR3 alone, 48 bases in frame from the first base. Libraries were made using the immunoSEQ multiplex PCR assay. This is the immuneACCESS table as TCRdb keeps it, with only in-frame sequences that have V and J called. A part of the clones is gone; compared with another copy, unresolved V genes explain less than half, and the rest is unexplained. This sample has tens of thousands of clones in its table, and about 97% of those were observed once. The ten largest make up under 0.3% of the sample.

Sample: T cells isolated from PBMCs. This receptor was taken from a human donor in good health. The rearranged segments are TRBV9 and TRBJ2-7; 7 of the junction bases match TRBD2. The CDR3 in this case is CASSPAGRERTAEQYF. The sequence in DNA is TGTGCCAGCAGCCCCGCCGGGCGGGAGAGAACTGCCGAGCAGTACTTC. With all but the CDR3 taken from the reference TRBV9 and TRBJ2-7 genes, the full variable domain is: DSGVTQTPKHLITATGQRVTLRCSPRSGDLSVYWYQQSLDQGLQFLIQYYNGEERAKGNILERFSAQQFPDLHSELNLSSLELGDSALYFCASSPAGRERTAEQYFGPGTRLTVT.